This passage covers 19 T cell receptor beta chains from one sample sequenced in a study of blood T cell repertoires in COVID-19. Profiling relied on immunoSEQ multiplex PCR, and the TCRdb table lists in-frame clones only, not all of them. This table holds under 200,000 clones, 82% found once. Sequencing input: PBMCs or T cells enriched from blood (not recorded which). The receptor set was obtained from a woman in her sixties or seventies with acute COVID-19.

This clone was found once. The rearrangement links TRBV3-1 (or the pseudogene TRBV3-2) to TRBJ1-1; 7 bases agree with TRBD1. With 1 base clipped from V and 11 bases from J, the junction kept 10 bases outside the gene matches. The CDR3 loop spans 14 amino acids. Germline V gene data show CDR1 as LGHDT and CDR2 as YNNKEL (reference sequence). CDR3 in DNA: TGTGCCAGCAGCCAAGGGGGAGGCTTGGGACAGGCTTTCTTT. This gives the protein CASSQGGGLGQAFF.

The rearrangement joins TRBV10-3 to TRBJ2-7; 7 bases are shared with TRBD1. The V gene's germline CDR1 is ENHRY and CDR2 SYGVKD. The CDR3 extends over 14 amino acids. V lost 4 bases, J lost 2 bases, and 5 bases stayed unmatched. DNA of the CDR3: TGTGCCATCAGTGTAGGGGACAGCACCTACGAGCAGTACGTC. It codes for CAISVGDSTYEQYV.

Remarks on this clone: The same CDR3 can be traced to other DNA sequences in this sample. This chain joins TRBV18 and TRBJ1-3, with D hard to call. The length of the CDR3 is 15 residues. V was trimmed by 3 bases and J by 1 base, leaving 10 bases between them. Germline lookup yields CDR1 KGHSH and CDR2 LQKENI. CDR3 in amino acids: CASSPGQVSGNTIYF. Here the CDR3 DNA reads TGTGCCAGCTCACCTGGGCAAGTTTCTGGAAACACCATATATTTT.

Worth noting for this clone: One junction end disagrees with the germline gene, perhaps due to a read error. The CDR3 reads CASSQVIGTGYRF. CDR3 bases: TGCGCCAGCAGCCAAGTAATAGGGACAGGGTATCGCTTT. The chain is built from TRBV4-3 and TRBJ1-6; 9 nucleotides match TRBD1. The CDR3 totals 13 residues. Germline V CDR1 and CDR2: LGHNA, YSLEER.

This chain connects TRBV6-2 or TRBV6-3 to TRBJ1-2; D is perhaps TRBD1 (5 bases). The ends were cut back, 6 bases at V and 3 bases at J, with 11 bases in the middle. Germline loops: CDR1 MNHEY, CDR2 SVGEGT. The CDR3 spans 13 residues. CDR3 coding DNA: TGTGCCAGCAGCCCGGACACCTACTATGGCTACACCTTC. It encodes CASSPDTYYGYTF.

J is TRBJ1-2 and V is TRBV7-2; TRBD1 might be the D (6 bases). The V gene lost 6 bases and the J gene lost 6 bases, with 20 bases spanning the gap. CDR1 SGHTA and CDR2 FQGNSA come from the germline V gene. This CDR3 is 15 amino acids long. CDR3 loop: CASSPRGVKGNGYTF. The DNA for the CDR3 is TGTGCCAGCAGTCCCAGGGGAGTCAAGGGGAATGGCTACACCTTC.

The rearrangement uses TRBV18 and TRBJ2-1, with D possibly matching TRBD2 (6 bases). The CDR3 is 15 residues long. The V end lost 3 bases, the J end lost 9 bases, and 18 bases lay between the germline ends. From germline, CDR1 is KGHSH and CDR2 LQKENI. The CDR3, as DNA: TGTGCCAGCTCACCCTCGAGCGGGTGGGGAAGTGAGCAGTTCTTC. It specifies CASSPSSGWGSEQFF.

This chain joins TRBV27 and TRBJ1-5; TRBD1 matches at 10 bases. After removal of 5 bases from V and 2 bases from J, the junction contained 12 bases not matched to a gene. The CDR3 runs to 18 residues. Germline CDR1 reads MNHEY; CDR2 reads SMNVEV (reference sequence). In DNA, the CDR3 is TGTGCCAGCAGTCCCCACCTGACAGGGGGCCGGCGCAATCAGCCCCAGCATTTT. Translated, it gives CASSPHLTGGRRNQPQHF.

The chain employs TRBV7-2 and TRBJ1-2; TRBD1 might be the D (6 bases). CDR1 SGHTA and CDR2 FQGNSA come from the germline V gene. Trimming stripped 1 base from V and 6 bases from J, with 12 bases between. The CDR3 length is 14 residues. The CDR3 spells CASSLEQGFNGYTF. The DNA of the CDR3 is TGTGCCAGCAGCTTAGAACAGGGATTTAATGGCTACACCTTC. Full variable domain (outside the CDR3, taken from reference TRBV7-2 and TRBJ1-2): GAGVSQSPSNKVTEKGKDVELRCDPISGHTALYWYRQSLGQGLEFLIYFQGNSAPDKSGLPSDRFSAERTGGSVSTLTIQRTQQEDSAVYLCASSLEQGFNGYTFGSGTRLTVV.

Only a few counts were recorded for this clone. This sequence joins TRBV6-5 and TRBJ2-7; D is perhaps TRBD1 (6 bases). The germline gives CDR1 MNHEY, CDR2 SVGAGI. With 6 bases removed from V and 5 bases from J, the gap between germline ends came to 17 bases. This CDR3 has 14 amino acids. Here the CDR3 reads CASSHRMGADEQYF. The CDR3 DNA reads TGTGCCAGCAGCCATAGGATGGGGGCGGACGAGCAGTACTTC.

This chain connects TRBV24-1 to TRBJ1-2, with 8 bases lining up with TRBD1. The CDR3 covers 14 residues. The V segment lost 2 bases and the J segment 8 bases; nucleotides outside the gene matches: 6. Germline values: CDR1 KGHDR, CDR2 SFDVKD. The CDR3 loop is CATSDSDRGRGYTF. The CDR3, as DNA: TGTGCCACCAGTGATTCCGACAGGGGTAGGGGCTACACCTTC.

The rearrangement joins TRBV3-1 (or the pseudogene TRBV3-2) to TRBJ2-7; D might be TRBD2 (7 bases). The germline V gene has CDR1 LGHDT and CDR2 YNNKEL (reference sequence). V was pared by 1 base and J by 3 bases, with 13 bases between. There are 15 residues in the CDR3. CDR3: CASSQAPGGSYEQYV. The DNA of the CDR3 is TGTGCCAGCAGCCAAGCTCCGGGGGGCAGCTACGAGCAGTACGTC.

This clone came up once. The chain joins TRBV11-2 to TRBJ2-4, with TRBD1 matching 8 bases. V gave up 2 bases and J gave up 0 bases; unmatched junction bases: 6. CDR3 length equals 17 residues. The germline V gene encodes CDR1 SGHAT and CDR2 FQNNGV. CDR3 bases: TGTGCCAGCAGCTTAAGGTCCCAGGGGGCAGCCAAAAACATTCAGTACTTC. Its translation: CASSLRSQGAAKNIQYF.

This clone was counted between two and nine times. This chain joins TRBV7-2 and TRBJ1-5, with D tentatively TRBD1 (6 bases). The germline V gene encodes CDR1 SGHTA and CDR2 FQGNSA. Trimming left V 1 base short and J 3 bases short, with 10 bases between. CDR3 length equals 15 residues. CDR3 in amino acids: CASSLGTGNNQPQHF. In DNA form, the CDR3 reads TGTGCCAGCAGCTTAGGTACAGGGAACAATCAGCCCCAGCATTTT.

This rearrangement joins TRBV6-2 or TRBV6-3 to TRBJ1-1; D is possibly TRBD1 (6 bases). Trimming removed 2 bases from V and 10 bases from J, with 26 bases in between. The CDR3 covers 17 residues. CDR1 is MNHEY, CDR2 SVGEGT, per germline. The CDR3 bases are TGTGCCAGCAGTTACCCCCGGGGGGGCGCGCACCCCCGTTTAGCTTTCTTT. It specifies CASSYPRGGAHPRLAFF.

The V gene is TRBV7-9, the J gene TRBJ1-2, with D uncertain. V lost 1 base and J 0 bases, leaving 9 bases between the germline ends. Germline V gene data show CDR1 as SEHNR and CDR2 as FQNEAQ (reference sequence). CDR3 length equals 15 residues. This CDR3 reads CASSLGPETNYGYTF. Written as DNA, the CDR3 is TGTGCCAGCAGCTTAGGGCCCGAAACTAACTATGGCTACACCTTC.

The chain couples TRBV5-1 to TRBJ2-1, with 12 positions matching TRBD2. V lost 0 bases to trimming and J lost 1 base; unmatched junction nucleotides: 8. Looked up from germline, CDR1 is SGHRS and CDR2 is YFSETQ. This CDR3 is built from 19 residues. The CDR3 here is CASSLGLAGGFGSYNEQFF. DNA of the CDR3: TGCGCCAGCAGCTTGGGGCTAGCGGGAGGGTTCGGATCCTACAATGAGCAGTTCTTC.

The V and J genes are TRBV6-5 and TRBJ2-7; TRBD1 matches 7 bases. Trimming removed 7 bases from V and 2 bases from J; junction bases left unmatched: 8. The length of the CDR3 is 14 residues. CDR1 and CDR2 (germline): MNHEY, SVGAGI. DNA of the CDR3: TGTGCCAGCAATTCCGGGACAGAGGCCTACGAGCAGTACTTC. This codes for CASNSGTEAYEQYF.

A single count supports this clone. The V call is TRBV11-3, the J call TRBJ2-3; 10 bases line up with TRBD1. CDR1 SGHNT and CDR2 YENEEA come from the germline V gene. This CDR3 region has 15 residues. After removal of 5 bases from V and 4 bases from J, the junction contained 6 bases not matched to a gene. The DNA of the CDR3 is TGTGCCAGCAGCGGTGACAGGGGGCGCGCAGATACGCAGTATTTT. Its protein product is CASSGDRGRADTQYF.